A single sample gave rise to the 25 T cell receptor beta chains below, sequenced in a study of regulatory T cells in long-lasting Graves disease. Regarding time point: newly diagnosed GD, antithyroid drugs for less than 3 months. After RNA was extracted from PBMCs, the TCR library was made from it. Assembly of TCR beta libraries relied on iRepertoire HTBI primers together with Arm-PCR of CDR3 regions. From the multiplex PCR reads, TCRdb called clonotypes with MiXCR, one entry per CDR3 protein. The profile shows a few hundred thousand distinct CDR3 sequences, 14% of them singletons. These data also formed part of another study, on T cells in Graves' hyperthyroidism and ophthalmopathy.

Material: peripheral blood mononuclear cells (PBMCs), obtained at new diagnosis, from a patient treated with antithyroid drugs. The receptors originated from a woman aged 45-65 years with Graves disease.

This clonotype was seen at least ten times. The chain couples TRBV6-2 or TRBV6-3 to TRBJ1-2; D remains ambiguous. The CDR3 contains 18 residues. The germline V and J ends were trimmed by 5 bases and 0 bases, with 22 bases remaining between them. CDR1 and CDR2 from the germline V gene are MNHEY and SVGEGT. The CDR3 spells CASSVPDRIESANYGYTF. The CDR3 DNA reads as TGTGCCAGCAGTGTCCCCGATCGGATAGAATCTGCTAACTATGGCTACACCTTC.

The chain combines TRBV2 with TRBJ2-7, with 13 bases that match TRBD2. V was clipped by 1 base and J by 5 bases; unmatched bases: 5. The CDR3 extends over 16 amino acids. Germline V gene sequence: CDR1 SNHLY, CDR2 FYNNEI. The CDR3 DNA reads as TGTGCCAGCAGTGAAGGGACTAGCGGGAGATCTCACGAGCAGTACTTC. It yields the protein CASSEGTSGRSHEQYF. Drawing the rest from reference TRBV2 and TRBJ2-7, the complete variable domain is EPEVTQTPSHQVTQMGQEVILRCVPISNHLYFYWYRQILGQKVEFLVSFYNNEISEKSEIFDDQFSVERPDGSNFTLKIRSTKLEDSAMYFCASSEGTSGRSHEQYFGPGTRLTVT.

The chain recombines TRBV29-1 with TRBJ1-1; no clear D. The CDR3 consists of 10 residues. Trimming pared 6 bases from V and 3 bases from J, leaving 5 bases between. CDR1 SQVTM and CDR2 ANQGSEA come from the germline V gene. The CDR3 coding sequence is TGCAGCGTGTGGCACACTGAAGCTTTCTTT. As protein: CSVWHTEAFF.

The V gene is TRBV10-1, the J gene TRBJ1-4; 7 nucleotides align to TRBD1. The CDR3 contains 18 residues. Trimming cost V 4 bases and J 6 bases; bases outside gene matches: 17. Germline V lookup: CDR1 WNHNN, CDR2 SYGVQD (reference sequence). The CDR3, as DNA: TGCGCCAGCAGTGGCTTGTCGGGACAGTTTATTCTCGATGAAAAACTGTTTTTT. It codes for CASSGLSGQFILDEKLFF.

This clonotype was observed a few times. The genes are TRBV27 and TRBJ2-7; 7 positions agree with TRBD1. This CDR3 comprises 12 residues. V dropped 5 bases and J dropped 6; count of bases not matched to a gene: 4. Germline CDR1 reads MNHEY; CDR2 reads SMNVEV (reference sequence). In DNA, the CDR3 is TGTGCCAGCAGTACAAGGGGGCTCGAGCAGTACTTC. Translation gives CASSTRGLEQYF.

Only a few counts were recorded for this clonotype. The chain combines TRBV7-7 with TRBJ1-5; D is unresolved. This CDR3 contains 13 residues. Trimming cost V 5 bases and J 5 bases, with 10 bases left between them. Germline CDR1 and CDR2: SSHAT and FNYEAQ (reference sequence). In DNA, the CDR3 is TGTGCCAGCAGCACGGGCCTGGATCAGCCCCAGCATTTT. Translation: CASSTGLDQPQHF.

Here the CDR3 DNA reads TGTGCCAGCAGTTACTCGGGGACAGGGAGCTCTGGAAACACCATATATTTT. Its protein product is CASSYSGTGSSGNTIYF. This chain links TRBV6-5 with TRBJ1-3, with TRBD1 identical over 9 bases. CDR3 length: 17 residues. J gave up 0 bases and V 0 bases, and 3 bases lay outside the gene matches. Per germline, CDR1 MNHEY and CDR2 SVGAGI.

This clonotype showed up many times. V gene TRBV4-2 combines with J gene TRBJ2-7; the match to TRBD2 covers 9 bases. Germline V CDR1 and CDR2: LGHNA, YNFKEQ. The CDR3 contains 16 residues. Trimming removed 3 bases from V and 0 bases from J; junction bases left unmatched: 6. The CDR3 region is CASSQDSGGSSYEQYF. DNA for the CDR3: TGTGCCAGCAGCCAGGACAGCGGGGGGAGCTCCTACGAGCAGTACTTC.

In this sample, this clonotype turned up many times. The chain has TRBV18 and TRBJ1-1, with D unclear. Germline assignment: CDR1 KGHSH and CDR2 LQKENI. CDR3 length equals 15 residues. The V end lost 2 bases, the J end lost 4 bases, and 14 bases lay between the germline ends. The CDR3, as DNA: TGTGCCAGCTCACCATCGGCAGAAGGAGGCACTGAAGCTTTCTTT. Translated, it gives CASSPSAEGGTEAFF.

The table lists this clonotype with many counts. V is TRBV27 and J is TRBJ2-3, with D possibly being TRBD1 (6 bases). Germline assignment: CDR1 MNHEY and CDR2 SMNVEV (reference sequence). CDR3 length: 14 amino acids. V lost 2 bases and J lost 5, with 11 bases in between. CDR3 coding DNA: TGTGCCAGCAGTTTACAGGGGAAGAAAGATACGCAGTATTTT. Protein product: CASSLQGKKDTQYF.

This clonotype was picked up many times. The chain links TRBV4-2 to TRBJ2-3; TRBD1 is a possible D gene (6 bases). Between the trimmed V and J ends, which lost 0 bases and 1 base, there was a span of 11 bases. The CDR3 spans 16 residues. Germline V CDR1 and CDR2: LGHNA, YNFKEQ. The CDR3 here is CASSQDQRQGTDTQYF. The CDR3 DNA is TGTGCCAGCAGCCAAGACCAACGACAGGGCACAGATACGCAGTATTTT.

The V call is TRBV20-1, the J call TRBJ2-7; 10 nucleotides line up with TRBD1. V was clipped by 1 base and J by 3 bases; unmatched bases: 12. This CDR3 is 17 amino acids long. Germline values: CDR1 DFQATT, CDR2 SNEGSKA (reference sequence). The CDR3 DNA reads as TGCAGTGCTAGAGGCCCGGGACAGGGGTTAGGAGACTACGAGCAGTACTTC. The encoded protein is CSARGPGQGLGDYEQYF.

This clonotype was detected a few times. This chain joins TRBV12-3 or TRBV12-4 and TRBJ1-3; D is possibly TRBD1 (5 bases). CDR3 size: 14 residues. The V end lost 3 bases, the J end lost 3 bases, and 9 bases lay between the germline ends. The CDR3 nucleotides read TGTGCCAGCAGTTTCGGGACCGGTGGAAACACCATATATTTT. Translating it yields CASSFGTGGNTIYF.

The CDR3 DNA is TGTGCCAGCCTCGACCCCTCCGCGGGACAATATAATTCACCCCTCCACTTT. Its protein is CASLDPSAGQYNSPLHF. The chain carries TRBV28 and TRBJ1-6, with D perhaps TRBD1 (6 bases). The length of the CDR3 is 17 residues. The ends were cut back, 8 bases at V and 4 bases at J, with 21 bases in the middle. Germline V CDR1 and CDR2: MDHEN, SYDVKM.

In this sample, this clonotype turned up many times. The CDR3 here is CSARVERGAGNTIYF. CDR3 nucleotide sequence: TGCAGTGCTAGAGTTGAACGGGGAGCTGGAAACACCATATATTTT. The J gene is TRBJ1-3, the V gene TRBV20-1; D unresolved. The CDR3 is 15 amino acids. CDR1 is DFQATT, CDR2 SNEGSKA, per germline (reference sequence). V shed 1 base and J shed 2 bases, with 12 bases lying between them.

This clonotype was seen ten or more times. The rearrangement uses TRBV5-5 and TRBJ2-3; 9 nucleotides line up with TRBD1. V trimming: 3 bases; J trimming: 0 bases; junction bases outside the gene matches: 5. The CDR3 has 16 residues. Germline lookup yields CDR1 SGHKS and CDR2 YYEKEE (reference sequence). CDR3 protein: CASSSYRGLSTDTQYF. The CDR3 coding sequence is TGTGCCAGCAGCTCATACAGGGGGCTGAGCACAGATACGCAGTATTTT.

The table lists this clonotype with many counts. V gene TRBV10-3 combines with J gene TRBJ2-3, with 13 bases that match TRBD2. V was clipped by 3 bases and J by 3 bases; unmatched bases: 3. The length of the CDR3 is 16 residues. The germline V gene encodes CDR1 ENHRY and CDR2 SYGVKD. CDR3 protein: CAISDWTSGRTDTQYF. Here the CDR3 DNA reads TGTGCCATCAGTGATTGGACTAGCGGGAGAACAGATACGCAGTATTTT.

The chain is built from TRBV12-3 or TRBV12-4 and TRBJ1-6; 7 bases line up with TRBD1. CDR3 length: 16 amino acids. V was clipped by 5 bases and J by 10 bases; unmatched bases: 14. DNA of the CDR3: TGTGCCAGCAGTCTGACGGGGCCCGGGACAGAGTCACCCCTCCACTTT. Residues: CASSLTGPGTESPLHF.

This clonotype appeared many times. The chain joins TRBV10-1 to TRBJ2-7; a weak D match, TRBD1 (5 bases). V shed 2 bases and J shed 5 bases, with 13 bases lying between them. The CDR3 has 14 residues. Looked up from germline, CDR1 is WNHNN and CDR2 is SYGVQD (reference sequence). CDR3: CASSEARESHEQYF. As DNA, the CDR3 is TGCGCCAGCAGTGAGGCCAGGGAATCCCACGAGCAGTACTTC.

This clonotype was seen more than once but under ten times. The V gene is TRBV27, the J gene TRBJ2-4, with D perhaps assigned TRBD1 or TRBD2 (6 bases each). Deletions cut 3 bases from V and 1 base from J, with 10 bases between. Germline assignment: CDR1 MNHEY and CDR2 SMNVEV (reference sequence). The CDR3 runs 15 residues. The CDR3 coding sequence is TGTGCCAGCAGTTTTGGGGGGCCGGCCAAAAACATTCAGTACTTC. Protein sequence: CASSFGGPAKNIQYF.

The sample holds a few counts of this clonotype. The chain employs TRBV7-3 and TRBJ2-1; D perhaps matches TRBD2 (5 bases). The germline CDR1 and CDR2 sequences are SGHTA and FQGTGA. The CDR3 has 16 residues. The germline V and J ends were trimmed by 4 bases and 2 bases, with 15 bases remaining between them. CDR3 amino acids: CASSSRRAGAYNEQFF. The CDR3 region has the DNA TGTGCCAGCAGCTCAAGAAGGGCGGGTGCCTACAATGAGCAGTTCTTC.

This clonotype was recorded at least ten times. The chain links TRBV20-1 to TRBJ2-5; 10 bases fit TRBD1. This CDR3 is 17 amino acids long. Germline loops: CDR1 DFQATT, CDR2 SNEGSKA (reference sequence). Trimming took 4 bases from V and 5 from J; bases not matched to a gene: 16. CDR3 sequence reads: CSAIPGSRDRGRETQYF. CDR3 nucleotide sequence: TGCAGTGCTATCCCAGGGAGTCGGGACAGGGGTAGGGAGACCCAGTACTTC.

The sample holds many counts of this clonotype. The V gene is TRBV10-3, the J gene TRBJ1-4; 9 nucleotides align to TRBD1. Trimming removed 6 bases from V and 7 bases from J; junction bases left unmatched: 6. Germline-derived CDR1 and CDR2 are ENHRY and SYGVKD. The CDR3 has 14 residues. CDR3 sequence: CAIREDRGGEKLFF. In DNA form, the CDR3 reads TGTGCCATCAGAGAGGACAGGGGAGGTGAAAAACTGTTTTTT.

The chain uses TRBV12-3 or TRBV12-4 and TRBJ1-5, with TRBD1 identical over 7 bases. With 6 bases clipped from V and 5 bases from J, the junction kept 13 bases outside the gene matches. The CDR3 is 16 amino acids. CDR3 amino acids: CASSSADGTDYQPQHF. As DNA, the CDR3 is TGTGCCAGCAGCTCTGCCGATGGGACAGATTATCAGCCCCAGCATTTT.

Only a few counts were recorded for this clonotype. The V gene is TRBV3-1, the J gene TRBJ2-6; D ambiguous. The CDR3 runs 19 residues. Per the germline V gene, CDR1 is LGHDT and CDR2 is YNNKEL (reference sequence). Trimming took 3 bases from V and 2 from J, leaving 20 bases between them. Here the CDR3 reads CASSHPTARLGTGANVLTF. The DNA of the CDR3 is TGTGCCAGCAGCCACCCTACGGCTAGACTGGGGACTGGGGCCAACGTCCTGACTTTC.